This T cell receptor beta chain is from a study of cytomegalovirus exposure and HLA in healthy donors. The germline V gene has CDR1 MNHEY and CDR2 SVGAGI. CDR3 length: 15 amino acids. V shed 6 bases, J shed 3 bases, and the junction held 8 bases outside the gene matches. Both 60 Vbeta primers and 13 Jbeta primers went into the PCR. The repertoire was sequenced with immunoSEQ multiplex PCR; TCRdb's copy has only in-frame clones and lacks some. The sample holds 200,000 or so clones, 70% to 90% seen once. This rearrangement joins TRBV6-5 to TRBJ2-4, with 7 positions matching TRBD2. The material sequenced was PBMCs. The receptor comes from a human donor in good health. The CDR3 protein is CASSLGGSGKNIQYF. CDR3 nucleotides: TGTGCCAGCAGCCTCGGCGGGAGCGGCAAAAACATTCAGTACTTC.